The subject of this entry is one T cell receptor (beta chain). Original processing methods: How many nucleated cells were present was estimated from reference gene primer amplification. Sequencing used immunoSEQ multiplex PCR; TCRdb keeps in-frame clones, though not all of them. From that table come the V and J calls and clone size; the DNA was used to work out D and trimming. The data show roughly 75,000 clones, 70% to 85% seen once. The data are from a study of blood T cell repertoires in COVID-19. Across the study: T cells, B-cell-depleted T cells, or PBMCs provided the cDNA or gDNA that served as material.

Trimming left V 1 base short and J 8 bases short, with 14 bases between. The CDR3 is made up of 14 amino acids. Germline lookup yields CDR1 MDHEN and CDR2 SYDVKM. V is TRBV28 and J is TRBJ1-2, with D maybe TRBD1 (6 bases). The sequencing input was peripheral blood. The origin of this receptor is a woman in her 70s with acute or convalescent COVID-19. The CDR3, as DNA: TGTGCCAGCAGTTTATCGGTCAGGGGTTTGGGCTACACCTTC. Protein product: CASSLSVRGLGYTF.